Following are 29 T cell receptor beta chains from one sample sequenced in a study of shared clonotypes between healthy human individuals. TCRdb's copy holds only in-frame clones and misses some; the assay was immunoSEQ multiplex PCR. The sample comprises roughly 2.2 million clones, just over 90% of which are singletons, and 0.39% rests with the top ten. The sequencing sample was made of naive CD4+ T cells from PBMCs. The subset is: CD45RA+ positively selected. All receptors come from a man between 18 and 35 years old in good health. Some clones in this sample may be carry-over from other donors' samples.

For this clone: Other DNA sequences of this sample code for an identical CDR3. The chain joins TRBV6-6 to TRBJ2-3; D is uncertain. With 0 bases removed from V and 0 bases from J, the gap between germline ends came to 7 bases. The germline CDR1 and CDR2 sequences are MNHNY and SVGAGI (reference sequence). The CDR3 covers 15 residues. For the CDR3, the DNA is TGTGCCAGCAGTTACTCCGGCGGAAGCACAGATACGCAGTATTTT. Translation: CASSYSGGSTDTQYF.

The V and J genes are TRBV5-5 and TRBJ2-2, with 9 bases lining up with TRBD2. Trimming at V came to 0 bases and at J to 7 bases, leaving 7 bases not matched to a gene. The CDR3 extends over 16 amino acids. CDR1 is SGHKS, CDR2 YYEKEE, per germline (reference sequence). The CDR3 DNA reads TGTGCCAGCAGCTTGGCTGCTAGCGGGATGAACGGGGAGCTGTTTTTT. Protein sequence: CASSLAASGMNGELFF.

The chain links TRBV6-1 to TRBJ1-2; 8 bases align to TRBD1. This CDR3 comprises 15 residues. Looked up from germline, CDR1 is MNHNS and CDR2 is SASEGT. J was trimmed by 5 bases and V by 1 base; bases with no gene match: 6. This CDR3 is CASSEEVQGAYGYTF. CDR3 sequence (DNA): TGTGCCAGCAGTGAAGAAGTGCAGGGGGCTTATGGCTACACCTTC.

This chain connects TRBV28 to TRBJ1-2; 7 bases line up with TRBD1. The CDR3 consists of 14 residues. The germline V gene encodes CDR1 MDHEN and CDR2 SYDVKM. V dropped 2 bases and J dropped 8; count of bases not matched to a gene: 8. CDR3 in amino acids: CASSLGQGVFGYTF. The CDR3, as DNA: TGTGCCAGCAGTTTAGGGCAGGGGGTTTTCGGCTACACCTTC.

The V gene is TRBV7-9, the J gene TRBJ2-2; D might be TRBD2 (6 bases). CDR3 length: 15 amino acids. V was cut by 4 bases and J by 8 bases, with 17 bases left in between. Germline CDR1 SEHNR, CDR2 FQNEAQ (reference sequence). CDR3 sequence: CASSSGPLGGGELFF. The CDR3 region has the DNA TGTGCCAGCAGCTCCGGTCCTCTCGGGGGTGGGGAGCTGTTTTTT.

This clone was counted a single time. This chain uses TRBV28 with TRBJ1-1; weak D call: TRBD1 (5 bases). The CDR3 has 13 amino acids. Trimming took 6 bases from V and 3 from J, leaving 11 bases between them. Germline CDR1 reads MDHEN; CDR2 reads SYDVKM. For the CDR3, the DNA is TGTGCCAGCAGGGCTTGGGGGGACACTGAAGCTTTCTTT. Encoded protein: CASRAWGDTEAFF.

This clone was recorded once. This chain joins TRBV6-5 and TRBJ1-3; D uncertain. V lost 6 bases and J lost 5, with 17 bases in between. CDR1 is MNHEY and CDR2 is SVGAGI in the germline V gene. This CDR3 is built from 15 residues. CDR3 region: CASSPGLVVRNTIYF. The CDR3 DNA follows: TGTGCCAGCAGCCCGGGTCTGGTAGTCCGAAACACCATATATTTT.

The CDR3 bases are TGTGCCAGCAGCTCGGGGACTAGCGGGAAAACCGGGGAGCTGTTTTTT. Translating gives CASSSGTSGKTGELFF. The chain employs TRBV7-3 and TRBJ2-2, with 13 bases matching TRBD2. V was pared by 4 bases and J by 5 bases, with 4 bases of the junction left unmatched. Germline CDR1 reads SGHTA; CDR2 reads FQGTGA. The CDR3 contains 16 residues.

The chain joins TRBV28 to TRBJ1-2; D perhaps matches TRBD1 (5 bases). The CDR3 runs 16 residues. Looked up from germline, CDR1 is MDHEN and CDR2 is SYDVKM. Trimming shortened V by 6 bases and J by 5 bases, and 22 bases separated the two germline ends. CDR3 nucleotide sequence: TGTGCCAGCAGCTCACACGGGACGGATATCATTTATGGCTACACCTTC. As protein: CASSSHGTDIIYGYTF.

The chain recombines TRBV2 with TRBJ1-1; 7 bases fit TRBD1. Unmatched junction bases numbered 10, after V lost 6 bases and J lost 6 bases. The CDR3 is 14 residues long. CDR1 and CDR2 from the germline V gene are SNHLY and FYNNEI. CDR3 residues: CASRAETGYSEAFF. The CDR3 coding sequence is TGTGCCAGCAGAGCCGAGACAGGGTACTCTGAAGCTTTCTTT.

This clone was seen just once. The rearrangement links TRBV27 to TRBJ2-3; a possible D gene is TRBD2 (6 bases). Germline CDR1 and CDR2: MNHEY and SMNVEV (reference sequence). Trimming stripped 3 bases from V and 3 bases from J, with 19 bases between. The CDR3 has 17 amino acids. CDR3 sequence reads: CASSFKRAGRRTDTQYF. The CDR3 nucleotides are TGTGCCAGCAGTTTTAAGCGGGCGGGAAGACGAACAGATACGCAGTATTTT.

Comments on this clone: This sample also contains other DNA sequences that code for the same CDR3. The rearrangement links TRBV5-1 to TRBJ2-5; possibly TRBD2 for D (5 bases). CDR1 and CDR2 from the germline V gene are SGHRS and YFSETQ. V was trimmed by 1 base and J by 1 base, leaving 8 bases between them. This CDR3 is built from 14 residues. This chain's CDR3 is CASSLMSGQETQYF. CDR3 coding DNA: TGCGCCAGCAGCTTGATGAGCGGCCAAGAGACCCAGTACTTC.

Of note for this clone: The sample holds other DNA sequences that translate to the same CDR3. The V and J genes are TRBV6-6 and TRBJ2-7; a weak D match, TRBD2 (5 bases). Germline V lookup: CDR1 MNHNY, CDR2 SVGAGI (reference sequence). The length of the CDR3 is 12 residues. V was cut by 2 bases and J by 9 bases, with 11 bases left in between. The CDR3 DNA reads TGTGCCAGCAGTTACGTCGGGGTCGGGCAGTACTTC. Protein product: CASSYVGVGQYF.

The chain employs TRBV28 and TRBJ2-7, with D possibly matching TRBD1 (5 bases). Trimming stripped 2 bases from V and 7 bases from J, with 12 bases between. From germline, CDR1 is MDHEN and CDR2 SYDVKM. This CDR3 contains 13 residues. In DNA form, the CDR3 reads TGTGCCAGCAGTTTACAGCCCAAGGGGGAGCAGTACTTC. This gives the protein CASSLQPKGEQYF.

This chain uses TRBV28 with TRBJ1-3, with 9 bases matching TRBD1. V shed 2 bases, J shed 3 bases, and the junction held 2 bases outside the gene matches. The CDR3 is made up of 15 amino acids. The germline V gene has CDR1 MDHEN and CDR2 SYDVKM. CDR3 region: CASSLGDRVGNTIYF. As DNA, the CDR3 is TGTGCCAGCAGTTTAGGGGACAGGGTTGGAAACACCATATATTTT.

The chain links TRBV11-1 to TRBJ2-1; D gene uncertain. The CDR3 is 13 residues long. Germline V gene data show CDR1 as SGHAT and CDR2 as FQDESV (reference sequence). V lost 1 base and J 6 bases, leaving 7 bases between the germline ends. The CDR3 region is CASSLVLFNEQFF. CDR3 nucleotides: TGTGCCAGCAGCTTAGTTTTGTTCAATGAGCAGTTCTTC.

For this clone: The same CDR3 arises from other DNA sequences in this sample as well. The J gene is TRBJ2-7, the V gene TRBV7-3; 7 nucleotides align to TRBD1. Unmatched junction bases numbered 3, after V lost 2 bases and J lost 5 bases. Germline values: CDR1 SGHTA, CDR2 FQGTGA. The CDR3 has 13 amino acids. CDR3 sequence reads: CASSLDRDHEQYF. The CDR3 DNA reads TGTGCCAGCAGCTTAGACAGGGACCACGAGCAGTACTTC. The full variable domain, with the rest looked up from reference TRBV7-3 and TRBJ2-7, is GAGVSQTPSNKVTEKGKYVELRCDPISGHTALYWYRQSLGQGPEFLIYFQGTGAADDSGLPNDRFFAVRPEGSVSTLKIQRTERGDSAVYLCASSLDRDHEQYFGPGTRLTVT.

Concerning this clone itself: Other nucleotide sequences in the sample specify the same CDR3. The chain has TRBV2 and TRBJ1-1; possibly TRBD1 for D (5 bases). The CDR3 loop spans 13 amino acids. Germline V gives CDR1 SNHLY, CDR2 FYNNEI. Trimming removed 6 bases from V and 1 base from J, with 9 bases in between. The CDR3 region is CASSGQGNTEAFF. CDR3 sequence (DNA): TGTGCCAGCAGCGGGCAGGGGAACACTGAAGCTTTCTTT.

This chain connects TRBV18 to TRBJ1-1, with a possible D match to TRBD1 (6 bases). Between the trimmed V and J ends, which lost 0 bases and 9 bases, there was a span of 17 bases. The germline V gene has CDR1 KGHSH and CDR2 LQKENI. This CDR3 region has 15 residues. CDR3 in amino acids: CASSPPTGQSAQAFF. The CDR3 bases are TGTGCCAGCTCACCACCGACTGGACAGTCTGCACAAGCTTTCTTT.

V usage is TRBV6-1 and J usage is TRBJ1-1; 8 bases match TRBD1. The germline V gene has CDR1 MNHNS and CDR2 SASEGT. The CDR3 loop spans 16 amino acids. The V and J ends lost 2 bases and 1 base, in that order; junction bases with no gene match: 6. CDR3 protein: CASSESDRGANTEAFF. CDR3 coding DNA: TGTGCCAGCAGTGAAAGCGACAGGGGCGCGAACACTGAAGCTTTCTTT.

The chain employs TRBV28 and TRBJ2-7, with no clear D. The ends were cut back, 5 bases at V and 3 bases at J, with 17 bases in the middle. Germline-derived CDR1 and CDR2 are MDHEN and SYDVKM. The CDR3 covers 15 residues. CDR3 amino acids: CASSPPRVANYEQYF. The CDR3 region has the DNA TGTGCCAGCAGTCCCCCTCGAGTGGCGAACTACGAGCAGTACTTC. The whole variable domain, filled in from reference TRBV28 and TRBJ2-7, reads DVKVTQSSRYLVKRTGEKVFLECVQDMDHENMFWYRQDPGLGLRLIYFSYDVKMKEKGDIPEGYSVSREKKERFSLILESASTNQTSMYLCASSPPRVANYEQYFGPGTRLTVT.

This rearrangement joins TRBV18 to TRBJ2-7, with D unresolved. This CDR3 contains 12 residues. Per the germline V gene, CDR1 is KGHSH and CDR2 is LQKENI. V was pared by 3 bases and J by 2 bases, with 5 bases between. CDR3 amino acids: CASSPPAYEQYF. In nucleotides, the CDR3 is TGTGCCAGCTCACCCCCCGCCTACGAGCAGTACTTC.

The CDR3 loop is CASSLEGTSTAQYF. The CDR3 DNA reads TGTGCCAGCAGCTTGGAGGGGACCTCCACGGCCCAGTACTTC. The genes are TRBV5-5 and TRBJ2-5, with D tentatively TRBD1 or TRBD2 (5 bases each). CDR3 length equals 14 residues. Trimming took 0 bases from V and 9 from J, leaving 15 bases between them. Germline V gene data show CDR1 as SGHKS and CDR2 as YYEKEE (reference sequence).

This clone was observed a single time. V and J are TRBV19 and TRBJ2-5; 11 nucleotides agree with TRBD2. The CDR3 has 15 amino acids. V shed 3 bases, J shed 5 bases, and the junction held 5 bases outside the gene matches. CDR1 is LNHDA and CDR2 is SQIVND in the germline V gene (reference sequence). CDR3 region: CASSILAGGGETQYF. CDR3 DNA sequence: TGTGCCAGTAGTATCCTAGCGGGAGGTGGCGAGACCCAGTACTTC.

This chain joins TRBV29-1 and TRBJ2-7; the match to TRBD1 covers 9 bases. Trimming cost V 7 bases and J 6 bases; bases outside gene matches: 13. The CDR3 is 14 amino acids. Germline loops: CDR1 SQVTM, CDR2 ANQGSEA. CDR3 sequence: CSAAPQTGGSEQYF. CDR3 bases: TGCAGCGCTGCCCCACAGACAGGGGGTAGCGAGCAGTACTTC.

The V call is TRBV4-1, the J call TRBJ2-5, with D maybe TRBD2 (5 bases). The germline V and J ends were trimmed by 4 bases and 5 bases, with 11 bases remaining between them. The CDR3 spans 13 residues. Germline V gene data show CDR1 as MGHRA and CDR2 as YSYEKL. Here the CDR3 DNA reads TGCGCCAGCAGCCTGGGAGTGGGGGAGACCCAGTACTTC. This codes for CASSLGVGETQYF.

The J gene is TRBJ2-6, the V gene TRBV5-1, with unresolved D. The CDR3 is 16 residues long. The V and J ends lost 4 bases and 0 bases respectively, with 11 bases between them. The germline gives CDR1 SGHRS, CDR2 YFSETQ. CDR3 sequence: CASSPIRSSGANVLTF. The CDR3 DNA follows: TGCGCCAGCAGCCCGATAAGGAGCTCTGGGGCCAACGTCCTGACTTTC.

The chain employs TRBV13 and TRBJ2-2; 8 nucleotides align to TRBD2. J lost 7 bases, V lost 6 bases, and 10 bases had no gene match. The CDR3 runs 15 residues. Germline V lookup: CDR1 PRHDT, CDR2 FYEKMQ (reference sequence). The CDR3 loop reads CASRKSGSRSGELFF. The CDR3, as DNA: TGTGCCAGCAGAAAGAGCGGGAGTCGGAGCGGGGAGCTGTTTTTT. Complete variable domain (other parts from reference TRBV13 and TRBJ2-2): AAGVIQSPRHLIKEKRETATLKCYPIPRHDTVYWYQQGPGQDPQFLISFYEKMQSDKGSIPDRFSAQQFSDYHSELNMSSLELGDSALYFCASRKSGSRSGELFFGEGSRLTVL.

V and J are TRBV2 and TRBJ1-1; the D is unclear. The CDR3 is 14 amino acids. The germline gives CDR1 SNHLY, CDR2 FYNNEI. V dropped 3 bases and J dropped 0 bases, with 8 bases sitting between them. CDR3 region: CASSEEVMNTEAFF. The CDR3 nucleotides are TGTGCCAGCAGTGAGGAGGTTATGAACACTGAAGCTTTCTTT.